Shown below are 7 T cell receptor beta chains from a single sample sequenced in a study of blood T cell repertoires in COVID-19. The assay was immunoSEQ multiplex PCR, and TCRdb's table has in-frame clones only and misses some. The data contain 200,000 or so clones, less than 90% of them singletons. Sequencing was carried out using peripheral blood. These receptors all stem from a man aged 65 to 79 with active or convalescent COVID-19.

The chain recombines TRBV6-5 with TRBJ2-5; 9 nucleotides match TRBD2. Germline trimming cut 2 bases from V and 9 bases from J; bases unmatched to any gene: 7. CDR1 MNHEY and CDR2 SVGAGI come from the germline V gene. This CDR3 comprises 14 residues. The DNA of the CDR3 is TGTGCCAGCAGTTACGGCGGGGGGGATGGGCCCCAGTACTTC. It is translated as CASSYGGGDGPQYF.

This clone showed up just once. V is TRBV14 and J is TRBJ2-3; TRBD2 matches 9 bases. The germline CDR1 and CDR2 sequences are SGHDN and FVKESK. With 2 bases clipped from V and 4 bases from J, the junction kept 4 bases outside the gene matches. The CDR3 has 15 residues. DNA for the CDR3: TGTGCCAGCAGCCAATTGTTAGCGGGAGCAGATACGCAGTATTTT. This sequence encodes CASSQLLAGADTQYF.

The chain is built from TRBV5-4 and TRBJ2-3; possible D gene TRBD2, 6 bases. This CDR3 contains 13 residues. CDR1 and CDR2 (germline): SGHNT, YYREEE (reference sequence). Deletions cut 4 bases from V and 4 bases from J, with 10 bases between. The CDR3 coding sequence is TGTGCCAGCAGCCTCCCTAGCGCAGATACGCAGTATTTT. Translated: CASSLPSADTQYF.

This chain connects TRBV19 to TRBJ2-1; 7 bases match TRBD2. Germline values: CDR1 LNHDA, CDR2 SQIVND (reference sequence). The V gene end was trimmed by 3 bases and the J gene end by 3 bases; junction bases not matched to a gene: 8. This CDR3 has 16 amino acids. The chain's CDR3 is CASSMGGRAVYNEQFF. The CDR3 DNA reads TGTGCCAGTAGTATGGGGGGGAGAGCCGTCTACAATGAGCAGTTCTTC.

The chain links TRBV7-9 to TRBJ2-3; D is possibly TRBD2 (7 bases). CDR1 is SEHNR and CDR2 is FQNEAQ in the germline V gene (reference sequence). The V end was cut by 3 bases, the J end by 8 bases, with 9 bases between. This CDR3 is 12 amino acids long. This CDR3 is CASSLGGGTQYF. In DNA, the CDR3 is TGTGCCAGCAGCTTGGGAGGGGGTACGCAGTATTTT. Full variable domain (rest looked up from reference TRBV7-9 and TRBJ2-3): DTGVSQNPRHKITKRGQNVTFRCDPISEHNRLYWYRQTLGQGPEFLTYFQNEAQLEKSRLLSDRFSAERPKGSFSTLEIQRTEQGDSAMYLCASSLGGGTQYFGPGTRLTVL.

The CDR3 bases are TGTGCCAGCAGTTACTGGGGGGGCACAGGGGCCAACGTCCTGACTTTC. The encoded protein is CASSYWGGTGANVLTF. The gene calls are TRBV6-2 or TRBV6-3 and TRBJ2-6; perhaps TRBD2 as D (7 bases). Germline V gives CDR1 MNHEY, CDR2 SVGEGT. The CDR3 is 16 residues long. The V end lost 1 base, the J end lost 4 bases, and 11 bases lay between the germline ends.

The V gene is TRBV10-3, the J gene TRBJ1-2, with TRBD1 matching over 10 bases. With 9 bases clipped from V and 4 bases from J, the junction kept 8 bases outside the gene matches. Germline assignment: CDR1 ENHRY and CDR2 SYGVKD. CDR3 length: 14 amino acids. The chain's CDR3 is CAILPTGGAYGYTF. The CDR3 DNA is TGTGCCATTCTCCCGACAGGGGGCGCCTATGGCTACACCTTC.